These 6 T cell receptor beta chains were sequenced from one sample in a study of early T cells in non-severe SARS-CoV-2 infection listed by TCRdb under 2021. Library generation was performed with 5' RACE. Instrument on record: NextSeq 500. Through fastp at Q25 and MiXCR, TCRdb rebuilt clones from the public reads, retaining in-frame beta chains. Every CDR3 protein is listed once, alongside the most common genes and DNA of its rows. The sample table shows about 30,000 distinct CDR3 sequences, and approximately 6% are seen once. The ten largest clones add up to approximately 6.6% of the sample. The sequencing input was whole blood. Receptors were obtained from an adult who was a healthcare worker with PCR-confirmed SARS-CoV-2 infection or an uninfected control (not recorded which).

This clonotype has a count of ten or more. The CDR3 protein is CASSLGSGLAGGHNEQFF. Here the CDR3 DNA reads TGTGCCAGCAGCTTAGGAAGCGGACTAGCGGGAGGGCACAATGAGCAGTTCTTC. This chain links TRBV7-2 with TRBJ2-1, with TRBD2 matching over 15 bases. The germline V gene encodes CDR1 SGHTA and CDR2 FQGNSA. The V and J ends lost 1 base and 5 bases, in that order; junction bases with no gene match: 6. The CDR3 has 18 residues.

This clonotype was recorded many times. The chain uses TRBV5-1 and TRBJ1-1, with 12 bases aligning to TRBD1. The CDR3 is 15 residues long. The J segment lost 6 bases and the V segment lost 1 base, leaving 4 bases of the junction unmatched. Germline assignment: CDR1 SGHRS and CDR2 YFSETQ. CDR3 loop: CASSLKGQGASEAFF. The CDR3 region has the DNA TGCGCCAGCAGCTTGAAGGGACAGGGGGCCTCTGAAGCTTTCTTT.

The CDR3 DNA follows: TGTGCCAGCTCACCGCTGACAGGGTTGAACACTGAAGCTTTCTTT. Protein: CASSPLTGLNTEAFF. The chain recombines TRBV18 with TRBJ1-1; 7 bases fit TRBD1. There are 15 residues in the CDR3. The V gene end was trimmed by 3 bases and the J gene end by 0 bases; junction bases not matched to a gene: 4. Germline lookup yields CDR1 KGHSH and CDR2 LQKENI.

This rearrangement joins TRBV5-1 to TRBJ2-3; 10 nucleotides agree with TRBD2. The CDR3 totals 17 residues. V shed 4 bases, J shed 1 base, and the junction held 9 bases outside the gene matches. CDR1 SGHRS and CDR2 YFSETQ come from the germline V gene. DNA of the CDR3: TGCGCCAGCAGCCTTTCTAGCGGGAGTAGGGGCACAGATACGCAGTATTTT. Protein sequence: CASSLSSGSRGTDTQYF.

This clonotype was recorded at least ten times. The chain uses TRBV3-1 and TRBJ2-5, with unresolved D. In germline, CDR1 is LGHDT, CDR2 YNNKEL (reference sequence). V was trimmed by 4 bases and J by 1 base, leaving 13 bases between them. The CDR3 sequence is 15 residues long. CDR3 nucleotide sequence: TGTGCCAGCAGCCGGGTGGCGGTCACCCAAGAGACCCAGTACTTC. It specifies CASSRVAVTQETQYF.

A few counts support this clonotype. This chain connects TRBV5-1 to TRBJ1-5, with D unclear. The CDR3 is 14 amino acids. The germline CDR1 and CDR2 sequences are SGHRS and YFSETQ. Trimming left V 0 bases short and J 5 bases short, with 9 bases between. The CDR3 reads CASSLEGRDQPQHF. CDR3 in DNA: TGCGCCAGCAGCTTGGAGGGTCGGGATCAGCCCCAGCATTTT.